The text below deals with one TCR beta chain. With 0 bases clipped from V and 0 bases from J, the junction kept 5 bases outside the gene matches. Germline loops: CDR1 ENHRY, CDR2 SYGVKD. The CDR3 is 16 amino acids. Sequenced by immunoSEQ multiplex PCR; TCRdb stores in-frame clones only, minus some. The top ten hold 4.5% to 5% of the sample, which has about 70,000 clones, 80% to 95% seen once. The sample is drawn from a study of technical replicates of blood from four donors. This chain links TRBV10-3 with TRBJ2-7; 7 bases align to TRBD1. This clonotype was sampled from a human donor in good health. Some clones in this sample may be carry-over from other donors' samples. What was sequenced was PBMCs. CDR3 in DNA: TGTGCCATCAGTGAGTCGGGCGGACAGGTCTCCTACGAGCAGTACTTC. Its translation: CAISESGGQVSYEQYF.